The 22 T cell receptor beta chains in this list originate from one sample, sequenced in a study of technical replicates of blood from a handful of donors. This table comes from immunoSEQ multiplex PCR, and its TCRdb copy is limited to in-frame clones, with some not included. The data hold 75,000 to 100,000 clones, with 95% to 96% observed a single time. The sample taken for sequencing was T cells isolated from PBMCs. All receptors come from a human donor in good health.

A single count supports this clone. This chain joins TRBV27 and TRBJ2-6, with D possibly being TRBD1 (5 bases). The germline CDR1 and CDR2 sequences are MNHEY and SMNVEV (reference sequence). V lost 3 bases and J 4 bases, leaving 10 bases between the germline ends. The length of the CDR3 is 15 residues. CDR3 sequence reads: CASSFSWGGANVLTF. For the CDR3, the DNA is TGTGCCAGCAGTTTCAGTTGGGGCGGGGCCAACGTCCTGACTTTC.

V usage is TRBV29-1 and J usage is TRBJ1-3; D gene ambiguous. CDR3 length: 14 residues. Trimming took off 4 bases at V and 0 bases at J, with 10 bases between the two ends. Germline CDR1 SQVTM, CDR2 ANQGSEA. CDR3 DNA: TGCAGCGTTGTAGCGTCAAGCTCTGGAAACACCATATATTTT. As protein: CSVVASSSGNTIYF.

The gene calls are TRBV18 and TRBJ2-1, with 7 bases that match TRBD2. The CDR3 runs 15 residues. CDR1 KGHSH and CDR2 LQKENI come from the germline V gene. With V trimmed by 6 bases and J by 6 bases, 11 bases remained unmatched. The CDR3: CASSPTEREINEQFF. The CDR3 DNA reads TGTGCCAGCTCGCCGACAGAGCGGGAAATCAATGAGCAGTTCTTC.

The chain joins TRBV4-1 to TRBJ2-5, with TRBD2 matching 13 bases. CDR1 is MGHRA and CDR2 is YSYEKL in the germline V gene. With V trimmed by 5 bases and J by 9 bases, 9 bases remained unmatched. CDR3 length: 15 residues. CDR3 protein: CASSEGLAGVEAQYF. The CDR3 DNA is TGCGCCAGCAGCGAAGGACTAGCGGGAGTGGAGGCCCAGTACTTC.

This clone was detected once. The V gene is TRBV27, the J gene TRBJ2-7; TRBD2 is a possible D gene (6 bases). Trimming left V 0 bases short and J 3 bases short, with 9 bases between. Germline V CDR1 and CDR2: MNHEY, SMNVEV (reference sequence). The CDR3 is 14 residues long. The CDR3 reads CASSLSGGYYEQYF. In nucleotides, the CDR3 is TGTGCCAGCAGTTTATCGGGGGGATACTACGAGCAGTACTTC.

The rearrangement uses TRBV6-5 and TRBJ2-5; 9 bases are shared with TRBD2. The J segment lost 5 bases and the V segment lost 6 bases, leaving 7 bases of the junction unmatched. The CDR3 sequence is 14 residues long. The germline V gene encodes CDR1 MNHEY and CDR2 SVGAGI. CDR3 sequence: CASRNSGSTETQYF. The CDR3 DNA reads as TGTGCCAGCAGAAATAGCGGGAGCACGGAGACCCAGTACTTC.

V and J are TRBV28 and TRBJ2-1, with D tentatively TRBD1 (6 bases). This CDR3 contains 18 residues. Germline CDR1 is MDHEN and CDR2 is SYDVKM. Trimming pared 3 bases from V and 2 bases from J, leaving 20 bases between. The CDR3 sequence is CASSFSQGKRSTYNEQFF. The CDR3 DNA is TGTGCCAGCAGTTTTTCTCAGGGGAAGCGGTCAACCTACAATGAGCAGTTCTTC.

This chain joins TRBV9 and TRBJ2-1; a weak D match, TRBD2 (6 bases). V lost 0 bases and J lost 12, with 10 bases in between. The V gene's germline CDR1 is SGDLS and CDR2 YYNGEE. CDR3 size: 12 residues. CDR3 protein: CASSVGGNGQFF. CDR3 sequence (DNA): TGTGCCAGCAGCGTAGGCGGGAACGGGCAGTTCTTC.

This chain's CDR3 is CASSLEGGAETQYF. CDR3 sequence (DNA): TGTGCCAGCAGCTTAGAGGGGGGAGCAGAGACCCAGTACTTC. This chain joins TRBV11-2 and TRBJ2-5, with TRBD2 as a possible D gene (6 bases). This CDR3 is built from 14 residues. Germline V CDR1 and CDR2: SGHAT, FQNNGV. Trimming cost V 0 bases and J 4 bases, with 9 bases left between them.

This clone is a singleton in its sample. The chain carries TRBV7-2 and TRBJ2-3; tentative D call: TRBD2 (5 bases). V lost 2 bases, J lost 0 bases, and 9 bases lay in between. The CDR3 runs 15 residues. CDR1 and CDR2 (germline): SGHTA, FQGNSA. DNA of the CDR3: TGTGCCAGCAGCTTACGCGGGCCTAGCACAGATACGCAGTATTTT. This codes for CASSLRGPSTDTQYF.

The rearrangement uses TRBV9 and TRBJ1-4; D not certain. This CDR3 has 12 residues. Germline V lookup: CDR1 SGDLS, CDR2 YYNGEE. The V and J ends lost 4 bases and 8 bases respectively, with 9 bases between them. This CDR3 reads CASSREGEKLFF. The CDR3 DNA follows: TGTGCCAGCAGCCGGGAAGGCGAAAAACTGTTTTTT.

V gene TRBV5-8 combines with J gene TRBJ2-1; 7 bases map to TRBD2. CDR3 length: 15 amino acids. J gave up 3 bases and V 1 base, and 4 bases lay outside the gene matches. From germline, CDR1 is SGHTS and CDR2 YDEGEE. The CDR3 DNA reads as TGTGCCAGCAGCTTGTTGGGGGGGGGCTACAATGAGCAGTTCTTC. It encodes CASSLLGGGYNEQFF.

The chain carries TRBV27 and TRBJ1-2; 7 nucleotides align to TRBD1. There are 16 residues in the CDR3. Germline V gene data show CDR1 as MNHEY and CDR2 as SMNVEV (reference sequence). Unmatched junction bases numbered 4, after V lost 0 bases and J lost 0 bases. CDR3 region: CASSLSRDSSNYGYTF. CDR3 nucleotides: TGTGCCAGCAGTTTATCACGGGACAGTTCTAACTATGGCTACACCTTC.

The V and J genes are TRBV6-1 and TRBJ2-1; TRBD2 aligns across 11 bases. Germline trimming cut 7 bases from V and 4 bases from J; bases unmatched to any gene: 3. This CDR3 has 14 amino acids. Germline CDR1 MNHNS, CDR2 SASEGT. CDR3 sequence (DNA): TGTGCCAGCAAGACTAGCGGGATTTACAATGAGCAGTTCTTC. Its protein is CASKTSGIYNEQFF.

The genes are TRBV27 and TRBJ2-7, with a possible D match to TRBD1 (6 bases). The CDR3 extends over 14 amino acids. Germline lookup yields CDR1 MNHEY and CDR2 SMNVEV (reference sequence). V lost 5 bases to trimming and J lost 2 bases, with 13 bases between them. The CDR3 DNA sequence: TGTGCCAGCAGTAGCCTACAGGGAGCCTACGAGCAGTACTTC. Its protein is CASSSLQGAYEQYF.

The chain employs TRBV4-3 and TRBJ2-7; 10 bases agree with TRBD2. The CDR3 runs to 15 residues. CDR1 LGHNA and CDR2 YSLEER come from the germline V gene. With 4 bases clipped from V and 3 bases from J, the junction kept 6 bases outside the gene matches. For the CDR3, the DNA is TGCGCCAGCAGCCTAGGCAGCGGGAGGGTCTACGAGCAGTACTTC. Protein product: CASSLGSGRVYEQYF.

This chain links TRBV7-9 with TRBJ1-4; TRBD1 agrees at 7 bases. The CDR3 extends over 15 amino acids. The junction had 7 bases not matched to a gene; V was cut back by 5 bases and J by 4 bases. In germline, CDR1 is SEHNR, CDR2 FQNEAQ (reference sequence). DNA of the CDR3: TGTGCCAGCAGCCAACCGGGACAGTTTAATGAAAAACTGTTTTTT. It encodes CASSQPGQFNEKLFF.

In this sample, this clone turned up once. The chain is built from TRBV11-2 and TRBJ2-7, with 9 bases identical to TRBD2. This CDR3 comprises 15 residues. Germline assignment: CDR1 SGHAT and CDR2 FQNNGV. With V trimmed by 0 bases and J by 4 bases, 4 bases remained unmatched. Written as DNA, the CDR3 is TGTGCCAGCAGCTTAGAAGCGGGAGGAGCGTACGAGCAGTACTTC. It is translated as CASSLEAGGAYEQYF.

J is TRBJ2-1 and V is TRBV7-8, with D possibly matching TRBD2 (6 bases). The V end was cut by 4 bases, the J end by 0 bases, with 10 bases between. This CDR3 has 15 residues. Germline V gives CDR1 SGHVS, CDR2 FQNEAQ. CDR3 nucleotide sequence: TGTGCCAGCAGCTCGGGACTGAGCTCCTACAATGAGCAGTTCTTC. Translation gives CASSSGLSSYNEQFF.

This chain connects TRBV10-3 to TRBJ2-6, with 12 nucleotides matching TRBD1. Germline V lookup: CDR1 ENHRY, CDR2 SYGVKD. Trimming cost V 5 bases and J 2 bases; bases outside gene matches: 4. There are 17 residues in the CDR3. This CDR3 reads CAISLGTGGAGANVLTF. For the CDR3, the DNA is TGTGCCATCAGTTTAGGGACAGGGGGCGCTGGGGCCAACGTCCTGACTTTC.

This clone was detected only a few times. The DNA for the CDR3 is TGTGCCAGCAGCGCCAACAGGGAGGGACACTATGGCTACACCTTC. This gives the protein CASSANREGHYGYTF. The V and J genes are TRBV9 and TRBJ1-2, with D perhaps matching TRBD1 (6 bases). Germline V gene data show CDR1 as SGDLS and CDR2 as YYNGEE. V was shortened by 3 bases and J by 3 bases, with 15 bases between the two germline ends. The CDR3 runs 15 residues.

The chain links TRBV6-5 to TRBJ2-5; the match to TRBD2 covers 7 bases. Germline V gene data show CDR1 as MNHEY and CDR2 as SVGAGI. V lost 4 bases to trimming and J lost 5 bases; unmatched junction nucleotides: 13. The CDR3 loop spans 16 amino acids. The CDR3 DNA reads TGTGCCAGCAGTTTCCTACTAGCGAGGGGCAGGGAGACCCAGTACTTC. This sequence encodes CASSFLLARGRETQYF.